These T cell receptor beta chains were read from a single sample in a study of identical twins. MiXCR was run by TCRdb on the 5' RACE reads, yielding one entry per CDR3 protein. The sample carries about 210,000 distinct CDR3 sequences, less than 9.5% recorded once. The sample comprised memory (CD45RO+) T cells sorted from blood. These receptor sequences come from a woman younger than 35 in good health. Both conserved end residues are part of each CDR3. D genes are given only for firm matches. Some rows mark clone size as missing; the rest say once, few, many or name a class of expanded clone.

size: few
V: TRBV7-2
length: 11
J: TRBJ1-2
D: -
DNA: TGTGCCAGCAGCCCCGGGACCGCGGACACCTTC
CDR3: CASSPGTADTF

size: few
V: TRBV9
length: 15
J: TRBJ2-1
D: TRBD2
DNA: TGTGCCAGCAGCGCACTAGCGGATATTTACAATGAGCAGTTCTTC
CDR3: CASSALADIYNEQFF

size: -
V: TRBV11-2
length: 15
J: TRBJ2-7
D: TRBD2
DNA: TGTGCCAGCAGCACCGGGACTAGCTGGGCCTACGAGCAGTACTTC
CDR3: CASSTGTSWAYEQYF

size: many
V: TRBV10-1
length: 15
J: TRBJ1-1
D: TRBD1
DNA: TGCGCCAGCAGTGAGGGGGGACAGGGGAGGACTGAAGCTTTCTTT
CDR3: CASSEGGQGRTEAFF

size: once
V: TRBV9
length: 16
J: TRBJ1-2
D: TRBD1
DNA: TGTGCCAGCAGCGTAGCTACAGGGGAGCGGGGCTATGGCTACACCTTC
CDR3: CASSVATGERGYGYTF

size: -
V: TRBV7-3
length: 18
J: TRBJ2-2
D: TRBD2
DNA: TGTGCCAGCAGCTTTAGTCCAGCGGGGCGACTGAACACCGGGGAGCTGTTTTTT
CDR3: CASSFSPAGRLNTGELFF

size: -
V: TRBV5-1
length: 16
J: TRBJ2-1
D: TRBD2
DNA: TGCGCCAGCAGCTTGGCCGCGGGAGGGCCCTACAATGAGCAGTTCTTC
CDR3: CASSLAAGGPYNEQFF

size: few
V: TRBV3-1
length: 15
J: TRBJ2-7
D: -
DNA: TGTGCCAGCAGCGAAGCCGGGCGAGGGACCTACGAGCAGTACTTC
CDR3: CASSEAGRGTYEQYF

size: few
V: TRBV12-3/TRBV12-4
length: 12
J: TRBJ2-7
D: -
DNA: -
CDR3: CASSSSAYEQYF

size: -
V: TRBV29-1
length: 13
J: TRBJ1-2
D: -
DNA: TGCAGCGTTGAGCCCCGCGGCAGGGCGGGGTACACCTTC
CDR3: CSVEPRGRAGYTF

size: -
V: TRBV20-1
length: 13
J: TRBJ1-3
D: -
DNA: TGCAGTGCTAGAGCGGGATCTGGAAACACCATATATTTT
CDR3: CSARAGSGNTIYF

size: many
V: TRBV5-1
length: 16
J: TRBJ2-1
D: TRBD2
DNA: TGCGCCAGCAGCTTGGCCTTGACTAGCGGGAGTTATGAGCAGTTCTTC
CDR3: CASSLALTSGSYEQFF

size: few
V: TRBV19
length: 15
J: TRBJ1-2
D: -
DNA: TGTGCCAGTAGTATAGAACAGGGAAGATGGAATGGCTACACCTTC
CDR3: CASSIEQGRWNGYTF

size: -
V: TRBV5-6
length: 14
J: TRBJ2-7
D: -
DNA: TGTGCCAGCAGCTTGTGGACTCTTGGGAACGAGCAGTACTTC
CDR3: CASSLWTLGNEQYF